These 26 T cell receptor beta chains were all obtained from the same sample, sequenced in a study of blood T cell repertoires in COVID-19. Data came from immunoSEQ multiplex PCR; TCRdb stores just in-frame clones and leaves some out. The table lists about 260,000 clones, roughly 90% of them singletons. Sequenced: peripheral blood. The receptors were sampled from a woman aged 25 to 39 with COVID-19, enrolled during active disease.

This chain joins TRBV28 and TRBJ1-1; TRBD1 matches at 9 bases. Per germline, CDR1 MDHEN and CDR2 SYDVKM. The CDR3 loop spans 14 amino acids. V dropped 7 bases and J dropped 6; count of bases not matched to a gene: 9. The CDR3 sequence: CASNAVGQGAEAFF. Written as DNA, the CDR3 is TGTGCCAGCAATGCAGTGGGACAGGGTGCTGAAGCTTTCTTT.

J is TRBJ1-1 and V is TRBV30; 8 bases fit TRBD1. Trimming took 3 bases from V and 6 from J; bases not matched to a gene: 6. Germline CDR1 reads GTSNPN; CDR2 reads SVGIG (reference sequence). The CDR3 has 13 residues. The CDR3 region is CAWRKQGVPEAFF. In nucleotides, the CDR3 is TGTGCCTGGAGAAAACAGGGGGTCCCTGAAGCTTTCTTT.

V and J are TRBV6-4 and TRBJ1-2; D is possibly TRBD1 (5 bases). Trimming stripped 2 bases from V and 6 bases from J, with 13 bases between. Germline V CDR1 and CDR2: MRHNA, SNTAGT. CDR3 size: 14 residues. The CDR3 bases are TGTGCCAGCAGTGACGGCAGGGAAAGGCATGGCTACACCTTC. This gives the protein CASSDGRERHGYTF.

V is TRBV5-1 and J is TRBJ1-2, with 8 nucleotides matching TRBD1. CDR1 and CDR2 (germline): SGHRS, YFSETQ. The CDR3 loop spans 14 amino acids. Trimming cost V 0 bases and J 2 bases; bases outside gene matches: 0. The CDR3, as DNA: TGCGCCAGCAGCTTGGACAGGGGGAACTATGGCTACACCTTC. Protein product: CASSLDRGNYGYTF.

This clone has only a few counts. The CDR3 nucleotides read TGTGCCAGCAGCCCCATGACAGGTTACAATGAGCAGTTCTTC. Translation: CASSPMTGYNEQFF. The chain has TRBV3-1 (or the pseudogene TRBV3-2) and TRBJ2-1, with a weak D call TRBD1 (6 bases). The CDR3 sequence is 14 residues long. The V gene's germline CDR1 is LGHDT and CDR2 YNNKEL (reference sequence). The V end was cut by 4 bases, the J end by 4 bases, with 11 bases between.

The CDR3 region has the DNA TGTGCCAGCAGCTCAACGGGTGTCGACAATTCACCCCTCCACTTT. It codes for CASSSTGVDNSPLHF. The rearrangement uses TRBV7-9 and TRBJ1-6; no definite D call. Germline CDR1 reads SEHNR; CDR2 reads FQNEAQ (reference sequence). The CDR3 consists of 15 residues. The germline V and J ends were trimmed by 4 bases and 7 bases, with 14 bases remaining between them.

The V gene is TRBV2, the J gene TRBJ1-6; D remains unclear. Looked up from germline, CDR1 is SNHLY and CDR2 is FYNNEI. Trimming removed 6 bases at V and 4 bases at J, with 13 bases between. The CDR3 has 15 residues. CDR3 sequence reads: CASRDGPGYNSPLHF. The CDR3, as DNA: TGTGCCAGCAGGGACGGACCGGGGTATAATTCACCCCTCCACTTT. Drawing the rest from reference TRBV2 and TRBJ1-6, the complete variable domain is EPEVTQTPSHQVTQMGQEVILRCVPISNHLYFYWYRQILGQKVEFLVSFYNNEISEKSEIFDDQFSVERPDGSNFTLKIRSTKLEDSAMYFCASRDGPGYNSPLHFGNGTRLTVT.

The CDR3 sequence: CASRPRTGKNTEAFF. CDR3 DNA sequence: TGTGCCAGCAGACCGAGGACAGGGAAGAACACTGAAGCTTTCTTT. The genes are TRBV2 and TRBJ1-1; 8 bases are a match to TRBD1. The germline CDR1 and CDR2 sequences are SNHLY and FYNNEI. Trimming took 6 bases from V and 1 from J; bases not matched to a gene: 7. The CDR3 runs 15 residues. Filled out from reference TRBV2 and TRBJ1-1, the complete variable domain reads EPEVTQTPSHQVTQMGQEVILRCVPISNHLYFYWYRQILGQKVEFLVSFYNNEISEKSEIFDDQFSVERPDGSNFTLKIRSTKLEDSAMYFCASRPRTGKNTEAFFGQGTRLTVV.

This chain connects TRBV7-2 to TRBJ2-7; D remains ambiguous. The CDR3 covers 11 residues. Germline V lookup: CDR1 SGHTA, CDR2 FQGNSA. Trimming left V 3 bases short and J 4 bases short, with 4 bases between. The CDR3, as DNA: TGTGCCAGCAGCTTCCATTACGAGCAGTACTTC. As protein: CASSFHYEQYF.

The chain uses TRBV30 and TRBJ1-4; D is unresolved. Per germline, CDR1 GTSNPN and CDR2 SVGIG (reference sequence). The CDR3 consists of 17 residues. The germline V and J ends were trimmed by 3 bases and 0 bases, with 17 bases remaining between them. The CDR3 protein is CAWSLGRSSPTNEKLFF. The CDR3 region has the DNA TGTGCCTGGAGCCTGGGGAGGTCCTCCCCAACTAATGAAAAACTGTTTTTT.

The chain has TRBV18 and TRBJ2-3; tentative D call: TRBD2 (6 bases). Trimming pared 0 bases from V and 4 bases from J, leaving 14 bases between. In germline, CDR1 is KGHSH, CDR2 LQKENI. This CDR3 spans 16 amino acids. The CDR3 sequence: CASSPPPSERADTQYF. For the CDR3, the DNA is TGTGCCAGCTCACCACCTCCTAGCGAACGGGCAGATACGCAGTATTTT.

V is TRBV28 and J is TRBJ1-4; D gene ambiguous. CDR1 is MDHEN and CDR2 is SYDVKM in the germline V gene. V was trimmed by 10 bases and J by 5 bases, leaving 14 bases between them. The CDR3 covers 13 residues. The CDR3 here is CATLRFGNEKLFF. CDR3 sequence (DNA): TGTGCCACCCTGAGGTTCGGGAATGAAAAACTGTTTTTT.

CDR3 nucleotide sequence: TGCGCCAGCAGCTTGCTCCCCGGAGCCTACGAGCAGTACTTC. It translates to CASSLLPGAYEQYF. The rearrangement links TRBV5-1 to TRBJ2-7; D uncertain. Trimming left V 1 base short and J 2 bases short, with 10 bases between. Per the germline V gene, CDR1 is SGHRS and CDR2 is YFSETQ. CDR3 size: 14 residues.

This chain uses TRBV7-2 with TRBJ2-2; TRBD1 aligns across 8 bases. V lost 2 bases to trimming and J lost 5 bases; unmatched junction nucleotides: 4. Germline V gene lookup returns CDR1 SGHTA and CDR2 FQGNSA. CDR3 length: 15 residues. CDR3 in amino acids: CASSLLDRVTGELFF. The CDR3 region has the DNA TGTGCCAGCAGCTTATTGGACAGGGTTACCGGGGAGCTGTTTTTT.

This clone occurred once. The V and J genes are TRBV6-5 and TRBJ2-1, with 9 bases fitting TRBD2. Germline-derived CDR1 and CDR2 are MNHEY and SVGAGI. Trimming removed 7 bases from V and 0 bases from J; junction bases left unmatched: 4. The CDR3 contains 15 residues. The CDR3 is CASTSGAHSYNEQFF. The CDR3 nucleotides are TGTGCCAGCACTAGCGGGGCCCACTCCTACAATGAGCAGTTCTTC.

As for this clone: The junction departs from germline at one end; a sequencing error may be responsible. The V gene is TRBV4-1, the J gene TRBJ2-7; 8 bases fit TRBD1. Germline-derived CDR1 and CDR2 are MGHRA and YSYEKL. The CDR3 is made up of 16 amino acids. The CDR3 nucleotides are TGCGCCCGCAGCCGGAAGGGGGGACAGGACCACTACGAGCAGTACTTC. Translated, it gives CARSRKGGQDHYEQYF.

The V gene is TRBV9, the J gene TRBJ2-5; 7 nucleotides line up with TRBD2. Germline-derived CDR1 and CDR2 are SGDLS and YYNGEE. The V segment lost 0 bases and the J segment 1 base; nucleotides outside the gene matches: 3. The CDR3 spans 15 residues. CDR3 loop: CASSVVASGQETQYF. The CDR3 region has the DNA TGTGCCAGCAGCGTAGTGGCTAGCGGCCAAGAGACCCAGTACTTC.

This chain connects TRBV6-6 to TRBJ1-1; 10 bases fit TRBD1. CDR1 is MNHNY and CDR2 is SVGAGI in the germline V gene (reference sequence). The ends lost 7 bases at V and 1 base at J; junction bases unmatched: 9. The CDR3 extends over 16 amino acids. The CDR3 here is CASTPGQGLRNTEAFF. In DNA form, the CDR3 reads TGTGCCAGCACGCCGGGACAGGGGTTGCGGAACACTGAAGCTTTCTTT.

About this clone itself: At one boundary the junction diverges from the germline segment, which might be a read error. The chain combines TRBV5-6 with TRBJ1-4; 10 positions agree with TRBD1. The CDR3 contains 16 residues. From germline, CDR1 is SGHDT and CDR2 YYEEEE. The chain's CDR3 is CASSLGTGVAKEKLFF. CDR3 in DNA: TGTGCCAGCAGCCTGGGGACAGGGGTCGCTAAGGAAAAACTGTTTTTT.

The V call is TRBV18, the J call TRBJ2-2; TRBD2 matches 9 bases. The V gene end was trimmed by 2 bases and the J gene end by 4 bases; junction bases not matched to a gene: 8. Germline lookup yields CDR1 KGHSH and CDR2 LQKENI. The CDR3 extends over 17 amino acids. The CDR3 nucleotides read TGTGCCAGCTCACCAATGGATAGCGGGAGTAGCACCGGGGAGCTGTTTTTT. It codes for CASSPMDSGSSTGELFF.

The rearrangement uses TRBV11-3 and TRBJ2-3; 7 bases are shared with TRBD2. The J segment lost 2 bases and the V segment lost 5 bases, leaving 7 bases of the junction unmatched. The CDR3 has 15 amino acids. Germline V gives CDR1 SGHNT, CDR2 YENEEA. The CDR3 spells CASSRGTTLTDTQYF. In nucleotides, the CDR3 is TGTGCCAGCAGCCGGGGGACTACCCTCACAGATACGCAGTATTTT.

The chain carries TRBV7-2 and TRBJ1-5; 11 bases match TRBD1. The germline gives CDR1 SGHTA, CDR2 FQGNSA. CDR3 size: 15 residues. V lost 2 bases to trimming and J lost 6 bases; unmatched junction nucleotides: 3. The CDR3 nucleotides are TGTGCCAGCAGCTTAAAAGGACAGGGGGCTCAGCCCCAGCATTTT. Its protein is CASSLKGQGAQPQHF.

V gene TRBV6-5 combines with J gene TRBJ1-1, with a tentative D call TRBD1 (5 bases). This CDR3 comprises 13 residues. The V end was cut by 8 bases, the J end by 1 base, with 11 bases between. Germline V CDR1 and CDR2: MNHEY, SVGAGI. As DNA, the CDR3 is TGTGCCAGCGGGCGGGGGACGAACACTGAAGCTTTCTTT. Protein sequence: CASGRGTNTEAFF.

J is TRBJ1-2 and V is TRBV11-1, with D possibly matching TRBD1 (5 bases). Germline-derived CDR1 and CDR2 are SGHAT and FQDESV (reference sequence). The CDR3 runs to 13 residues. V lost 5 bases and J 2 bases, leaving 9 bases between the germline ends. The CDR3 loop is CASSPDKNYGYTF. The CDR3 DNA follows: TGTGCCAGCAGCCCGGACAAGAACTATGGCTACACCTTC.

The chain employs TRBV5-1 and TRBJ1-1; 7 nucleotides align to TRBD1. J gave up 7 bases and V 0 bases, and 6 bases lay outside the gene matches. Germline-derived CDR1 and CDR2 are SGHRS and YFSETQ. This CDR3 has 14 amino acids. CDR3 region: CASSLVGTGVEAFF. The CDR3 DNA follows: TGCGCCAGCAGCTTGGTGGGTACAGGGGTTGAAGCTTTCTTT.

The chain has TRBV30 and TRBJ2-1; the match to TRBD2 covers 9 bases. This CDR3 is built from 13 residues. Trimming took 1 base from V and 9 from J; bases not matched to a gene: 4. Germline CDR1 and CDR2: GTSNPN and SVGIG (reference sequence). The CDR3 region has the DNA TGTGCCTGGAGTGGCGGGAGGGCCGGTGAGCAGTTCTTC. Protein: CAWSGGRAGEQFF.